The 26 T cell receptor beta chains in this list originate from one sample, sequenced in a study of cytomegalovirus exposure and HLA in healthy donors. The primer mix had 60 Vbeta and 13 Jbeta primers. Libraries were prepared by immunoSEQ multiplex PCR; TCRdb keeps only in-frame clonotypes and omits some of them. The sample holds around 230,000 clones, 82% seen once. Sequencing input: PBMCs. The receptor set was obtained from a middle-aged man in good health and CMV-seropositive.

The chain is built from TRBV10-3 and TRBJ2-7; 8 bases agree with TRBD2. From germline, CDR1 is ENHRY and CDR2 SYGVKD. This CDR3 region has 14 residues. The junction had 8 bases not matched to a gene; V was cut back by 3 bases and J by 7 bases. CDR3 DNA: TGTGCCATCAGTGACGACGGGAGGGCGAGGGAGCAGTACTTC. Translating it yields CAISDDGRAREQYF.

This clone is a singleton in its sample. The chain recombines TRBV11-3 with TRBJ2-2; 8 nucleotides align to TRBD2. This CDR3 is built from 14 residues. The germline V gene encodes CDR1 SGHNT and CDR2 YENEEA. The junction had 7 bases not matched to a gene; V was cut back by 8 bases and J by 5 bases. The CDR3 spells CASGRLATTGELFF. CDR3 coding DNA: TGTGCCAGCGGTCGACTAGCGACGACCGGGGAGCTGTTTTTT.

V and J are TRBV18 and TRBJ1-4, with TRBD1 as a possible D gene (5 bases). Deletions cut 1 base from V and 5 bases from J, with 5 bases between. Germline-derived CDR1 and CDR2 are KGHSH and LQKENI. The CDR3 extends over 13 amino acids. CDR3 DNA: TGTGCCAGCTCACCACAGGGGAATGAAAAACTGTTTTTT. It encodes CASSPQGNEKLFF.

This rearrangement joins TRBV11-3 to TRBJ1-3; D possibly corresponds to TRBD1 (6 bases). The CDR3 has 13 amino acids. Germline CDR1 is SGHNT and CDR2 is YENEEA. The CDR3 DNA follows: TGTGCGAGCGCGGGGGCTTCTGGAAACACCATATATTTT. Protein product: CASAGASGNTIYF.

The V gene is TRBV19, the J gene TRBJ1-1; maybe TRBD1 (5 bases). CDR1 LNHDA and CDR2 SQIVND come from the germline V gene (reference sequence). This CDR3 has 14 residues. V lost 5 bases and J lost 3, with 13 bases in between. The CDR3 protein is CASSQGSGHTEAFF. The CDR3 nucleotides read TGTGCCAGTAGTCAGGGAAGTGGGCACACTGAAGCTTTCTTT.

This clone was detected only a few times. The chain recombines TRBV6-5 with TRBJ2-3, with a weak D call TRBD2 (6 bases). V lost 8 bases, J lost 0 bases, and 12 bases lay in between. Germline assignment: CDR1 MNHEY and CDR2 SVGAGI. The CDR3 is made up of 14 amino acids. The CDR3 protein is CASGRSGSTDTQYF. DNA of the CDR3: TGTGCCAGCGGGCGTAGCGGAAGCACAGATACGCAGTATTTT.

The chain employs TRBV6-1 and TRBJ2-7; tentative D call: TRBD2 (5 bases). Trimming cost V 1 base and J 6 bases, with 10 bases left between them. CDR3 length: 13 amino acids. Germline CDR1 reads MNHNS; CDR2 reads SASEGT. The DNA for the CDR3 is TGTGCCAGCAGTGAAGTAAGGACTGCCGAGCAGTACGTC. Protein product: CASSEVRTAEQYV.

V is TRBV5-6 and J is TRBJ2-7; the D gene is possibly TRBD1 (5 bases). Germline V gene data show CDR1 as SGHDT and CDR2 as YYEEEE. Trimming stripped 4 bases from V and 2 bases from J, with 16 bases between. The CDR3 extends over 15 amino acids. The CDR3 DNA reads as TGTGCCAGCAGCCCTAAACAGGACGGAACCTACGAGCAGTACGTC. Translated, it gives CASSPKQDGTYEQYV.

The chain recombines TRBV5-1 with TRBJ2-1; 9 bases fit TRBD2. This CDR3 region has 15 residues. Germline V gene sequence: CDR1 SGHRS, CDR2 YFSETQ. The V segment lost 3 bases and the J segment 5 bases; nucleotides outside the gene matches: 6. The CDR3 nucleotides are TGCGCCAGCAGCTGGGGGGCGGGGGGGGACAATGAGCAGTTCTTC. The encoded protein is CASSWGAGGDNEQFF.

The chain combines TRBV27 with TRBJ1-5; no reliable D call. CDR1 MNHEY and CDR2 SMNVEV come from the germline V gene (reference sequence). Trimming took 5 bases from V and 4 from J, leaving 12 bases between them. The length of the CDR3 is 14 residues. The CDR3 region has the DNA TGTGCCAGCAGTCTGGGAGGGCAGAATCAGCCCCAGCATTTT. Protein: CASSLGGQNQPQHF.

The V gene is TRBV30, the J gene TRBJ1-5; TRBD1 might be the D (6 bases). CDR1 and CDR2 (germline): GTSNPN, SVGIG (reference sequence). Trimming removed 3 bases from V and 3 bases from J, with 9 bases in between. This CDR3 spans 13 amino acids. The CDR3 DNA reads as TGTGCCTGGAGCGGACAGCCCAATCAGCCCCAGCATTTT. This sequence encodes CAWSGQPNQPQHF.

This chain links TRBV6-5 with TRBJ2-7; tentative D call: TRBD2 (5 bases). There are 15 residues in the CDR3. V was shortened by 2 bases and J by 2 bases, with 13 bases between the two germline ends. Germline CDR1 reads MNHEY; CDR2 reads SVGAGI. CDR3 sequence (DNA): TGTGCCAGCAGTTACACTCCGGGAAGACCCTACGAGCAGTACTTC. This encodes CASSYTPGRPYEQYF.

The chain uses TRBV27 and TRBJ2-7; TRBD2 matches at 8 bases. Germline V gene data show CDR1 as MNHEY and CDR2 as SMNVEV (reference sequence). After removal of 2 bases from V and 6 bases from J, the junction contained 6 bases not matched to a gene. This CDR3 has 14 residues. DNA of the CDR3: TGTGCCAGCAGTTTAGGACTAGCATCTACCGAGCAGTACTTC. Translating it yields CASSLGLASTEQYF.

V is TRBV7-9 and J is TRBJ1-2, with 7 nucleotides matching TRBD1. With V trimmed by 5 bases and J by 4 bases, 10 bases remained unmatched. The CDR3 totals 15 residues. The germline V gene encodes CDR1 SEHNR and CDR2 FQNEAQ (reference sequence). CDR3 residues: CASSPQSSGGYGYTF. Written as DNA, the CDR3 is TGTGCCAGCAGCCCCCAGTCGTCAGGGGGCTATGGCTACACCTTC.

This clone was observed a few times. The CDR3 protein is CASSVDGMRPQHF. CDR3 in DNA: TGCGCCAGCAGCGTGGACGGGATGAGGCCCCAGCATTTT. The V call is TRBV5-1, the J call TRBJ1-5; D unresolved. CDR3 length: 13 amino acids. V shed 4 bases and J shed 9 bases, with 14 bases lying between them. Germline CDR1 SGHRS, CDR2 YFSETQ.

This rearrangement joins TRBV13 to TRBJ2-1, with D possibly TRBD1 on 6 matching bases. Germline CDR1 PRHDT, CDR2 FYEKMQ (reference sequence). The V end lost 5 bases, the J end lost 0 bases, and 11 bases lay between the germline ends. CDR3 length: 15 amino acids. CDR3 in DNA: TGTGCCAGCAGCCTTCAGGGGTTCTCCTACAATGAGCAGTTCTTC. It encodes CASSLQGFSYNEQFF.

This clone was recorded once. The CDR3 protein is CASSQPGTNLYEQYV. The CDR3 bases are TGTGCCAGCAGCCAACCCGGGACTAACCTCTACGAGCAGTACGTC. The rearrangement joins TRBV14 to TRBJ2-7, with 7 bases fitting TRBD2. The CDR3 has 15 amino acids. Germline V gene lookup returns CDR1 SGHDN and CDR2 FVKESK. The trim removed 2 bases at V and 3 bases at J, leaving 7 bases unmatched.

This chain links TRBV9 with TRBJ1-1; 7 bases are shared with TRBD1. The CDR3 has 13 amino acids. Germline CDR1 is SGDLS and CDR2 is YYNGEE. V gave up 4 bases and J gave up 7 bases; unmatched junction bases: 7. CDR3 in amino acids: CASSRQNRGEAFF. The CDR3 coding sequence is TGTGCCAGCAGCAGACAGAACAGGGGTGAAGCTTTCTTT.

The V and J genes are TRBV27 and TRBJ2-1; 12 nucleotides line up with TRBD2. CDR1 and CDR2 (germline): MNHEY, SMNVEV (reference sequence). Losses at the gene ends were 3 bases for V and 3 bases for J; bases not matched to a gene: 9. This CDR3 has 18 residues. In nucleotides, the CDR3 is TGTGCCAGCAGTTTTGCCCTAGCGGGAGGGCCGGGCTACAATGAGCAGTTCTTC. As protein: CASSFALAGGPGYNEQFF.

CDR3 DNA sequence: TGCGCCAGCAGCTTGGACAGGGGGCATAAGGTCCGCGAGCAGTACTTC. Amino acids: CASSLDRGHKVREQYF. V usage is TRBV5-1 and J usage is TRBJ2-7, with 9 bases matching TRBD1. CDR3 length equals 16 residues. Germline lookup yields CDR1 SGHRS and CDR2 YFSETQ. V was clipped by 0 bases and J by 6 bases; unmatched bases: 10.

The chain is built from TRBV5-6 and TRBJ1-5, with D possibly matching TRBD1 (6 bases). Germline-derived CDR1 and CDR2 are SGHDT and YYEEEE. The V end lost 0 bases, the J end lost 3 bases, and 10 bases lay between the germline ends. This CDR3 is built from 15 residues. This CDR3 reads CASSLGRGYNQPQHF. The CDR3 region has the DNA TGTGCCAGCAGCTTGGGCAGGGGTTACAATCAGCCCCAGCATTTT.

V usage is TRBV18 and J usage is TRBJ2-3; 7 bases align to TRBD2. The V and J ends lost 3 bases and 3 bases, in that order; junction bases with no gene match: 12. CDR3 length equals 17 residues. The germline V gene has CDR1 KGHSH and CDR2 LQKENI. CDR3 loop: CASSPGLGAGITDTQYF. The CDR3 DNA follows: TGTGCCAGCTCACCCGGCTTGGGAGCGGGGATAACAGATACGCAGTATTTT.

The rearrangement joins TRBV30 to TRBJ2-7, with 8 bases identical to TRBD1. There are 14 residues in the CDR3. CDR1 is GTSNPN, CDR2 SVGIG, per germline (reference sequence). The V and J ends lost 4 bases and 2 bases, in that order; junction bases with no gene match: 7. The CDR3 protein is CAWTQGAAAYEQYF. Written as DNA, the CDR3 is TGTGCCTGGACTCAGGGGGCCGCGGCCTACGAGCAGTACTTC.

The DNA of the CDR3 is TGTGCCAGCAGCCAGGGACTTCTCTACGAGCAGTACTTC. Translation: CASSQGLLYEQYF. This chain joins TRBV6-5 and TRBJ2-7; D might be TRBD2 (6 bases). This CDR3 region has 13 residues. V gave up 6 bases and J gave up 3 bases, with 12 bases separating them. Germline CDR1 MNHEY, CDR2 SVGAGI.

The J gene is TRBJ2-5, the V gene TRBV7-9, with TRBD2 identical over 7 bases. With 5 bases clipped from V and 5 bases from J, the junction kept 8 bases outside the gene matches. The CDR3 loop spans 14 amino acids. Per the germline V gene, CDR1 is SEHNR and CDR2 is FQNEAQ (reference sequence). In DNA, the CDR3 is TGTGCCAGCAGCGACAGAATCGGGAGGGAGACCCAGTACTTC. It codes for CASSDRIGRETQYF.

The chain employs TRBV7-3 and TRBJ2-1; the D gene is possibly TRBD1 (7 bases). Germline CDR1 SGHTA, CDR2 FQGTGA. Trimming pared 2 bases from V and 7 bases from J, leaving 15 bases between. This CDR3 contains 15 residues. The CDR3, as DNA: TGTGCCAGCAGCTTACAACACCAGGGGGGAAATGAGCAGTTCTTC. This gives the protein CASSLQHQGGNEQFF.